This passage covers 15 T cell receptor beta chains from one sample sequenced in a study of shared T cell receptors in the human thymus (dated by TCRdb to about 2021). Library construction relied on the immunoSEQ multiplex PCR assay. The immuneACCESS repertoire file appears here via TCRdb, limited to in-frame rearrangements. These files lack a portion of the clones; in checked studies, under half of the deficit traces to unresolved V genes, and the cause of the others is not known. The sample table records about 380,000 clones; about 95% of these occur just once. The ten largest account for 0.02% of the sample. Specimen: thymocytes. Receptors were obtained from a human donor.

The table lists this clone with a count of one. The chain joins TRBV27 to TRBJ1-5, with TRBD1 matching 7 bases. V lost 7 bases, J lost 4 bases, and 7 bases stayed unmatched. The germline gives CDR1 MNHEY, CDR2 SMNVEV (reference sequence). This CDR3 has 14 amino acids. CDR3 DNA: TGTGCCAGCACCGCCTTGACAGGGAATCAGCCCCAGCATTTT. Its translation is CASTALTGNQPQHF.

The chain uses TRBV5-1 and TRBJ1-4; maybe TRBD1 (6 bases). Germline CDR1 and CDR2: SGHRS and YFSETQ. V shed 4 bases and J shed 7 bases, with 20 bases lying between them. The CDR3 runs 16 residues. The CDR3 sequence: CASSRGGGASFEKLFF. The DNA of the CDR3 is TGCGCCAGCAGCCGGGGCGGGGGCGCAAGTTTTGAAAAACTGTTTTTT. Full variable domain (outside the CDR3, taken from reference TRBV5-1 and TRBJ1-4): KAGVTQTPRYLIKTRGQQVTLSCSPISGHRSVSWYQQTPGQGLQFLFEYFSETQRNKGNFPGRFSGRQFSNSRSEMNVSTLELGDSALYLCASSRGGGASFEKLFFGSGTQLSVL.

This chain joins TRBV6-6 and TRBJ2-7; 10 nucleotides line up with TRBD1. Looked up from germline, CDR1 is MNHNY and CDR2 is SVGAGI (reference sequence). V lost 2 bases and J lost 3; bases outside the gene matches: 7. This CDR3 region has 16 residues. This CDR3 is CASSYARTGGNYEQYF. CDR3 nucleotide sequence: TGTGCCAGCAGTTACGCGCGGACAGGGGGGAACTACGAGCAGTACTTC.

The chain recombines TRBV28 with TRBJ2-6; no definite D call. Per the germline V gene, CDR1 is MDHEN and CDR2 is SYDVKM. Between the trimmed V and J ends, which lost 3 bases and 1 base, there was a span of 7 bases. This CDR3 contains 15 residues. In nucleotides, the CDR3 is TGTGCCAGCAGTTTTAGGCTGTCTGGGGCCAACGTCCTGACTTTC. As protein: CASSFRLSGANVLTF.

The chain couples TRBV6-4 to TRBJ2-1; D is unclear. Trimming shortened V by 0 bases and J by 0 bases, and 15 bases separated the two germline ends. The CDR3 runs 18 residues. From germline, CDR1 is MRHNA and CDR2 SNTAGT. CDR3 residues: CASSDSGGSKSSYNEQFF. As DNA, the CDR3 is TGTGCCAGCAGTGACTCCGGTGGTAGCAAGAGCTCCTACAATGAGCAGTTCTTC.

V usage is TRBV15 and J usage is TRBJ2-7; D not certain. The germline CDR1 and CDR2 sequences are LNHNV and YYDKDF (reference sequence). This CDR3 spans 13 amino acids. Between the trimmed V and J ends, which lost 1 base and 6 bases, there was a span of 10 bases. In DNA, the CDR3 is TGTGCCACCAGCAGAGGACCCCCGGGCGAGCAGTACTTC. Translation gives CATSRGPPGEQYF.

The rearrangement joins TRBV5-5 to TRBJ1-1, with unresolved D. Trimming shortened V by 4 bases and J by 3 bases, and 16 bases separated the two germline ends. The V gene's germline CDR1 is SGHKS and CDR2 YYEKEE (reference sequence). The CDR3 sequence is 15 residues long. For the CDR3, the DNA is TGTGCCAGCAGCCTCCTCCTCGCGTGGGACACTGAAGCTTTCTTT. Translating it yields CASSLLLAWDTEAFF.

A word on this clone: Other nucleotide sequences in the sample specify the same CDR3. The chain is built from TRBV5-4 and TRBJ2-2, with 10 nucleotides matching TRBD2. V lost 0 bases to trimming and J lost 2 bases; unmatched junction nucleotides: 1. There are 16 residues in the CDR3. Germline CDR1 reads SGHNT; CDR2 reads YYREEE (reference sequence). The CDR3 region is CASSLGLAGNTGELFF. Here the CDR3 DNA reads TGTGCCAGCAGCTTGGGACTAGCGGGTAACACCGGGGAGCTGTTTTTT.

J is TRBJ2-1 and V is TRBV5-1; 10 nucleotides agree with TRBD2. V was clipped by 0 bases and J by 5 bases; unmatched bases: 5. From germline, CDR1 is SGHRS and CDR2 YFSETQ. The CDR3 loop spans 16 amino acids. CDR3 in amino acids: CASSLVSGRPHNEQFF. Written as DNA, the CDR3 is TGCGCCAGCAGCTTGGTTAGCGGGAGGCCCCACAATGAGCAGTTCTTC.

This clone was observed a single time. The genes are TRBV27 and TRBJ1-5, with D unresolved. V lost 2 bases, J lost 7 bases, and 9 bases lay in between. The CDR3 runs to 13 residues. Germline CDR1 reads MNHEY; CDR2 reads SMNVEV (reference sequence). CDR3 amino acids: CASSLNVEQPQHF. The CDR3 DNA is TGTGCCAGCAGTTTAAACGTAGAGCAGCCCCAGCATTTT.

The V call is TRBV30, the J call TRBJ2-1; D may be TRBD2 (6 bases). There are 19 residues in the CDR3. Germline CDR1 and CDR2: GTSNPN and SVGIG (reference sequence). Between the trimmed V and J ends, which lost 0 bases and 0 bases, there was a span of 21 bases. The CDR3 region is CAWSVRGRPSLSSYNEQFF. CDR3 DNA: TGTGCCTGGAGTGTACGAGGGAGGCCGTCGTTAAGCTCCTACAATGAGCAGTTCTTC.

The gene calls are TRBV10-3 and TRBJ2-5; 8 nucleotides line up with TRBD1. Gene TRBJ2-7 matches the end of the DNA better, so the J call may be wrong. Per the germline V gene, CDR1 is ENHRY and CDR2 is SYGVKD. The CDR3 covers 14 residues. CDR3 coding DNA: TGTGCCACCAATCGGACAGGGAGGACCTACGAGCAGTACTTC. It yields the protein CATNRTGRTYEQYF.

This clone appeared once. The V gene is TRBV6-5, the J gene TRBJ1-1; D unclear. This CDR3 has 13 residues. CDR1 and CDR2 from the germline V gene are MNHEY and SVGAGI. With 6 bases removed from V and 8 bases from J, the gap between germline ends came to 16 bases. The DNA for the CDR3 is TGTGCCAGCAGGTTCGAGCCCCGGACCGAAGCTTTCTTT. Its translation is CASRFEPRTEAFF.

This chain connects TRBV28 to TRBJ1-5; no firm D call. The CDR3 is 13 residues long. Germline CDR1 reads MDHEN; CDR2 reads SYDVKM. V was trimmed by 2 bases and J by 2 bases, leaving 4 bases between them. The CDR3: CASSLMGNQPQHF. CDR3 DNA sequence: TGTGCCAGCAGTTTAATGGGCAATCAGCCCCAGCATTTT.

V is TRBV11-2 and J is TRBJ1-1; D remains ambiguous. Deletions cut 2 bases from V and 0 bases from J, with 4 bases between. CDR3 size: 13 residues. The V gene's germline CDR1 is SGHAT and CDR2 FQNNGV. CDR3 sequence: CASSLYMNTEAFF. CDR3 bases: TGTGCCAGCAGCTTATATATGAACACTGAAGCTTTCTTT.